A selection of T cell receptor beta chains follows, all from one sample in a study of CD8+ T cells in alopecia areata. Assay: immunoSEQ multiplex PCR; the TCRdb copy retains only in-frame clones and omits some. The table lists about 2,000 clones, 60% to 80% of them singletons. Material: skin, obtained at approximately week 44, from a patient treated with tofacitinib. These receptors were obtained from a human donor with alopecia areata. CDR3s include the opening cysteine and the closing phenylalanine or tryptophan.

j_gene,v_gene,CDR3aa
TRBJ2-7,TRBV7-2,CASSQGAGQGTYEQYF
TRBJ1-5,TRBV2,CASSEALGMPQHF
TRBJ1-2,TRBV7-2,CASSLVYNSNYGYTF
TRBJ1-2,TRBV6-5,CASSFGGYGYTF
TRBJ1-2,TRBV15,CATSRDKDPWGGYTF
TRBJ1-3,TRBV14,CASSRQGAFGNTIYF
TRBJ2-5,TRBV2,CASSREGEGETQYF
TRBJ2-3,TRBV2,CASTSADTQYF
TRBJ2-6,TRBV29-1,CSVSYGSIQSRANVLTF
TRBJ2-1,TRBV29-1,CSVEDLKGFNEQFF
TRBJ2-5,TRBV6-6,CASSPRAPQETQYF
TRBJ2-7,TRBV14,CASSQGLRNYEQYF
TRBJ2-1,TRBV9,CASSSVAGGPGDEQFF
TRBJ2-7,TRBV2,CASSEGRGTYEQYF
TRBJ1-6,TRBV25-1,CASSAQTNSPLHF
TRBJ2-4,TRBV2,CASTRTGGEAKNIQYF
TRBJ2-1,TRBV6-4,CASSRTVTSEQFF
TRBJ2-4,TRBV18,CASSPGAVGLQYF
TRBJ1-3,TRBV6-5,CASWLGGSGNTIYF
TRBJ1-6,TRBV28,CASSAQMSSYNSPLHF
TRBJ1-2,TRBV5-1,CASSLGSRDGYTF
TRBJ2-2,TRBV7-2,CASSPFRGGVQSGELFF
TRBJ1-5,TRBV4-3,CASSQDRGSNQPQHF
TRBJ1-2,TRBV4-1,CASSQVSLATDYGYTF
TRBJ2-1,TRBV19,CASSIGTPRGSDEQFF
TRBJ2-7,TRBV7-2,CASSRTGNGEQYF
TRBJ2-1,TRBV10-3,CAISESAGYYNEQFF
TRBJ2-7,TRBV29-1,CSVVGNAYEQYF
TRBJ2-5,TRBV19,CASSIGSGGVETQYF
TRBJ2-3,TRBV5-4,CASTKRTSGDDTDTQYF
TRBJ1-1,TRBV19,CASSLGELLPNTEAFF
TRBJ2-1,TRBV29-1,CSVEFSGGPYNEQFF
TRBJ1-4,TRBV5-6,CASSFGDRPNEKLFF
TRBJ2-7,TRBV11-2,CASSGGGGMSYEQYF
TRBJ1-1,TRBV5-8,CASSLGTGAGEAFF
TRBJ1-6,TRBV30,CAWSRAGGTNNSPLHF
TRBJ1-2,TRBV27,CASSLSGGGYGYTF